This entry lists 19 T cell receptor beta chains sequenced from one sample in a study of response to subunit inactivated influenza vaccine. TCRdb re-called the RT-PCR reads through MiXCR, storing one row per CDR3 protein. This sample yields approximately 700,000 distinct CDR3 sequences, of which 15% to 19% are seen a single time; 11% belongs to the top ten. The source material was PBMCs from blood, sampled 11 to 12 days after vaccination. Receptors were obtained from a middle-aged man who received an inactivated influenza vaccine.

The CDR3 DNA reads as TGCAGTGCACCGAGACAACGGCTCCACAATGAGCAGTTCTTC. It encodes CSAPRQRLHNEQFF. The chain joins TRBV20-1 to TRBJ2-1; D uncertain. The CDR3 runs 14 residues. The V gene lost 6 bases and the J gene lost 5 bases, with 17 bases spanning the gap. CDR1 DFQATT and CDR2 SNEGSKA come from the germline V gene (reference sequence).

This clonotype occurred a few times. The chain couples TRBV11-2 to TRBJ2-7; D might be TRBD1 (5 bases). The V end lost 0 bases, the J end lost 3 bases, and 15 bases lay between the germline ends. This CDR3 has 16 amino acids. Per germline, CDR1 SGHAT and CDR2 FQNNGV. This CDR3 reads CASSLEETAPYYEQYF. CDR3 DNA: TGTGCCAGCAGCTTAGAAGAGACAGCTCCTTACTACGAGCAGTACTTC.

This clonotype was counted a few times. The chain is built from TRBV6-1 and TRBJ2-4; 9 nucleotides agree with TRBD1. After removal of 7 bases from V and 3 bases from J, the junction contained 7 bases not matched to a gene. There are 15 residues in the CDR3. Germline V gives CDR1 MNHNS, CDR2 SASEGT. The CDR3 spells CASTYRQGGKNIQYF. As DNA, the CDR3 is TGTGCCAGCACCTACAGACAGGGGGGCAAAAACATTCAGTACTTC.

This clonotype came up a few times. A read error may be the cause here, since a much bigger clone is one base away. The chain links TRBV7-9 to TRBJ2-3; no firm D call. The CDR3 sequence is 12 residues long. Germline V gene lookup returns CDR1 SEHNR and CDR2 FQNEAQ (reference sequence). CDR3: CAGSLSTDTQYF. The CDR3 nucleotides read TGTGCCGGCAGCTTAAGCACAGATACGCAGTATTTT.

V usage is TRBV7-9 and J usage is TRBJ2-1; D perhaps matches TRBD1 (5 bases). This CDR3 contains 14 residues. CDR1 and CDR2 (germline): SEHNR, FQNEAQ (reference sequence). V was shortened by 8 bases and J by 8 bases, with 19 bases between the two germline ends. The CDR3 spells CASSSDKGWDEQFF. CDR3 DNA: TGTGCCAGCTCGTCTGACAAGGGGTGGGATGAGCAGTTCTTC.

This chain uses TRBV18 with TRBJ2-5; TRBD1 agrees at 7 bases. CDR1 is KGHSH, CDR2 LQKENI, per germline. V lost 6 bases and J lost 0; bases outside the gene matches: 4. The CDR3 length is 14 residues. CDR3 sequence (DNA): TGTGCCAGCTCCGGACAGGCAAACCAAGAGACCCAGTACTTC. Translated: CASSGQANQETQYF.

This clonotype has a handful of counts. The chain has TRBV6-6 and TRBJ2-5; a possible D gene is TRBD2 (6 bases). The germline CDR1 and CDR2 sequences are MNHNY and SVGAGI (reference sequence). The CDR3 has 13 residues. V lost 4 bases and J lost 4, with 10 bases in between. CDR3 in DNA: TGTGCCAGCAGTTTCTTGGGGGGAGAGACCCAGTACTTC. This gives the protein CASSFLGGETQYF.

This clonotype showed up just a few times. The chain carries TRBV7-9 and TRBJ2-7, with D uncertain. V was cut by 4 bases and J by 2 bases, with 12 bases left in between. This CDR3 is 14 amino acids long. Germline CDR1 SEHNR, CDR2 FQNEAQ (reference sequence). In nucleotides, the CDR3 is TGTGCCAGCAGCTCAACGGACGGAACCTACGAGCAGTACTTC. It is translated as CASSSTDGTYEQYF.

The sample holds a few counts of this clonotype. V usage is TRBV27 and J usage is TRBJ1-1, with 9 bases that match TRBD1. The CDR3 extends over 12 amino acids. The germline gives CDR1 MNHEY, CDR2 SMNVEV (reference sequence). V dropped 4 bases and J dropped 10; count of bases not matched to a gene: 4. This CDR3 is CASSWGQGRAFF. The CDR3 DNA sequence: TGTGCCAGCAGTTGGGGACAGGGACGAGCTTTCTTT.

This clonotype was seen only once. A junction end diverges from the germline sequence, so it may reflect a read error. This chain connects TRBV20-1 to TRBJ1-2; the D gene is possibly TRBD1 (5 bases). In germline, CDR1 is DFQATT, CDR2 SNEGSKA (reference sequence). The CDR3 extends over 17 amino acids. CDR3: CCARPDRGYSPNYGYTF. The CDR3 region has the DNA TGCTGTGCTAGACCAGATAGGGGTTACAGTCCTAACTATGGCTACACCTTC.

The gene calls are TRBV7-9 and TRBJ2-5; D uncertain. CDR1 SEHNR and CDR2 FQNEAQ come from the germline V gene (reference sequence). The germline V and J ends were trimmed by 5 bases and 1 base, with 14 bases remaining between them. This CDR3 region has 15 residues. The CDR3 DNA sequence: TGTGCCAGCAGCACAGCGAACAAGTTCCAAGAGACCCAGTACTTC. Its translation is CASSTANKFQETQYF.

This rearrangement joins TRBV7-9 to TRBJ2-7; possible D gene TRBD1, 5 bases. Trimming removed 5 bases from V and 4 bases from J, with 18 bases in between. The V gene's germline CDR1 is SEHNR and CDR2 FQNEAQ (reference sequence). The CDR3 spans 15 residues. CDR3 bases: TGTGCCAGCAGCCCGCAGTCTTGGCAGGGATACGAGCAGTACTTC. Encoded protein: CASSPQSWQGYEQYF.

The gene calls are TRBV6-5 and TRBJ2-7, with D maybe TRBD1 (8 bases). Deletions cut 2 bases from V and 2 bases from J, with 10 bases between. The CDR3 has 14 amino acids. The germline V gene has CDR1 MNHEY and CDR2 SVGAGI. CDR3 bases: TGTGCCAGCAGTTACACAGGGGGGGCCTACGAGCAGTACTTC. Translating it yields CASSYTGGAYEQYF.

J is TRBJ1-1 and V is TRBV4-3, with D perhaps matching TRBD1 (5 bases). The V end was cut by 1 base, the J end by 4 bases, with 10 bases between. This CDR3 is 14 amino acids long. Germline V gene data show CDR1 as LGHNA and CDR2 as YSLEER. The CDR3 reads CASSQGVGATEAFF. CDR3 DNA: TGCGCCAGCAGCCAAGGAGTAGGGGCCACTGAAGCTTTCTTT.

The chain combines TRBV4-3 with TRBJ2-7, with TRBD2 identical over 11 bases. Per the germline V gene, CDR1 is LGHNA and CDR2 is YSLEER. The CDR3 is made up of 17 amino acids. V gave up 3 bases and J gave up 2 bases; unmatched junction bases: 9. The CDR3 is CASSQGWTSGRPYEQYF. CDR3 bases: TGCGCCAGCAGCCAGGGATGGACTAGCGGGCGACCCTACGAGCAGTACTTC.

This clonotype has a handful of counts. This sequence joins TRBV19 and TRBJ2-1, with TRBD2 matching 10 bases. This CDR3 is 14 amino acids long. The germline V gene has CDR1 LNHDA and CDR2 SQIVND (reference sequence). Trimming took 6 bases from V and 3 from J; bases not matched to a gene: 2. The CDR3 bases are TGTGCCAGTAGGGCTAGCGGGAGCTACAATGAGCAGTTCTTC. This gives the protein CASRASGSYNEQFF.

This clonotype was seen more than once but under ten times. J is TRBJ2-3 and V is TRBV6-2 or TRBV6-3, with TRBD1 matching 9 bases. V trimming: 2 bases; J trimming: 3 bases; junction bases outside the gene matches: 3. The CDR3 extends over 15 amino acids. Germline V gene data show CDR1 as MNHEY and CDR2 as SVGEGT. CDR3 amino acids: CASSYGTGNTDTQYF. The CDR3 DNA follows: TGTGCCAGCAGTTACGGGACAGGGAATACAGATACGCAGTATTTT.

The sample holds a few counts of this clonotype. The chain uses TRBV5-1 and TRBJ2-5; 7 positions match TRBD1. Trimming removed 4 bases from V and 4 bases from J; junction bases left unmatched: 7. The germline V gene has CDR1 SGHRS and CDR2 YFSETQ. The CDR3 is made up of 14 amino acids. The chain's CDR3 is CASSTNRGSETQYF. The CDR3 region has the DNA TGCGCCAGCAGCACCAACAGGGGTTCAGAGACCCAGTACTTC. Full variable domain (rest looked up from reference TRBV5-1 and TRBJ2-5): KAGVTQTPRYLIKTRGQQVTLSCSPISGHRSVSWYQQTPGQGLQFLFEYFSETQRNKGNFPGRFSGRQFSNSRSEMNVSTLELGDSALYLCASSTNRGSETQYFGPGTRLLVL.

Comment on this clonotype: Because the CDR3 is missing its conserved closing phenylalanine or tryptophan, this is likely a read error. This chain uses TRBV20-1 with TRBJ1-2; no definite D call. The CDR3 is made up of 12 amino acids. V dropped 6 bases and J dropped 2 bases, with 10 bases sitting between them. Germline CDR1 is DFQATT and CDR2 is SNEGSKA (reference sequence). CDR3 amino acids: CSAGLLNYGYTS. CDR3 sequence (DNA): TGCAGTGCGGGGTTGCTAAACTATGGCTACACCTCC.